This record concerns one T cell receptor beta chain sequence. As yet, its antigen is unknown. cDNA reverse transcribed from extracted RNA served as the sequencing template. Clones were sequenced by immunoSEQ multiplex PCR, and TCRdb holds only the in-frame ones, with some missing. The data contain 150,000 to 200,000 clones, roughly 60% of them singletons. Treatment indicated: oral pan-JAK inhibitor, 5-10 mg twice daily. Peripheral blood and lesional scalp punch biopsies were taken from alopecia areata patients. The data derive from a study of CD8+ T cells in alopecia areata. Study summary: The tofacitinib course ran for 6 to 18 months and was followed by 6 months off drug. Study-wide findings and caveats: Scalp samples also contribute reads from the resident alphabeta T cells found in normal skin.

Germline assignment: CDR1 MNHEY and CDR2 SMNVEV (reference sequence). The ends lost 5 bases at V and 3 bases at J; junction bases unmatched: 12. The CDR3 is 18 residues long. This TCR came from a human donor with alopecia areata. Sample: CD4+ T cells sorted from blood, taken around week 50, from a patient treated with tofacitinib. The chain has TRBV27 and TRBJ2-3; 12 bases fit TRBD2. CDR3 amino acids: CASSPGTSGLSVTDTQYF. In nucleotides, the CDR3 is TGTGCCAGCAGTCCAGGGACTAGCGGGTTATCGGTGACAGATACGCAGTATTTT.